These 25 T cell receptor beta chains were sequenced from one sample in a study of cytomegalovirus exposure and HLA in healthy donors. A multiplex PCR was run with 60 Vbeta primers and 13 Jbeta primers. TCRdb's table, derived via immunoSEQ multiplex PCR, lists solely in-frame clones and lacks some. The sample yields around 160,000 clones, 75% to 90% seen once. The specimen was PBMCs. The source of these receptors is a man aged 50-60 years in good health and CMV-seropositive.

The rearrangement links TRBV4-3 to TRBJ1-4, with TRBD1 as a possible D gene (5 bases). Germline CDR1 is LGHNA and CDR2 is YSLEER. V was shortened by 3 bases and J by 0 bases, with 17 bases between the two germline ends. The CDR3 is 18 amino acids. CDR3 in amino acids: CASSQAPPPGATNEKLFF. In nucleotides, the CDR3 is TGCGCCAGCAGCCAGGCACCGCCCCCGGGGGCAACTAATGAAAAACTGTTTTTT.

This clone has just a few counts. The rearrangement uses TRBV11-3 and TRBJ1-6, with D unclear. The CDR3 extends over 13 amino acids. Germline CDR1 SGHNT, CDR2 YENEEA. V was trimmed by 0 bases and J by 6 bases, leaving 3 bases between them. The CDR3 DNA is TGTGCCAGCAGCTTAGACGGTAATTCACCCCTCCACTTT. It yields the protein CASSLDGNSPLHF.

The CDR3 loop reads CASSFGQGQFF. The CDR3 bases are TGCGCCAGCAGCTTCGGACAGGGGCAGTTCTTC. The chain uses TRBV5-1 and TRBJ2-1; 8 bases agree with TRBD1. The CDR3 is 11 amino acids. The J segment lost 12 bases and the V segment lost 2 bases, leaving 1 base of the junction unmatched. Per the germline V gene, CDR1 is SGHRS and CDR2 is YFSETQ.

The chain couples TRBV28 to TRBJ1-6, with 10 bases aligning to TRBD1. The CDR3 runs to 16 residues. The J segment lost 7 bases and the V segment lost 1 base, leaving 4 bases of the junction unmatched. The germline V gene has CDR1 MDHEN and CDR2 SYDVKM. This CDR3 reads CASSLFPGQGNSPLHF. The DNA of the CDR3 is TGTGCCAGCAGTTTATTCCCGGGACAGGGGAATTCACCCCTCCACTTT.

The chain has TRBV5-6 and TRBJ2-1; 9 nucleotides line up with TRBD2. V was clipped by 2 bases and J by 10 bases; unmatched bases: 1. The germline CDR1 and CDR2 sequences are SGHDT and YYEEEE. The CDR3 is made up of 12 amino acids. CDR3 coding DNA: TGTGCCAGCAGCTTCGGACTAGCGGAGCAGTTCTTC. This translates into CASSFGLAEQFF.

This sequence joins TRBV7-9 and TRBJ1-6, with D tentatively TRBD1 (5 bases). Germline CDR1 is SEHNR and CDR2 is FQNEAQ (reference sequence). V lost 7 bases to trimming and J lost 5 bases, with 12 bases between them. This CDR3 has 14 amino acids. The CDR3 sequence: CASTKDTDNSPLHF. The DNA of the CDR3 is TGTGCCAGCACCAAGGACACAGATAATTCACCCCTCCACTTT. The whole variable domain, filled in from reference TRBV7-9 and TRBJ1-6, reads DTGVSQNPRHKITKRGQNVTFRCDPISEHNRLYWYRQTLGQGPEFLTYFQNEAQLEKSRLLSDRFSAERPKGSFSTLEIQRTEQGDSAMYLCASTKDTDNSPLHFGNGTRLTVT.

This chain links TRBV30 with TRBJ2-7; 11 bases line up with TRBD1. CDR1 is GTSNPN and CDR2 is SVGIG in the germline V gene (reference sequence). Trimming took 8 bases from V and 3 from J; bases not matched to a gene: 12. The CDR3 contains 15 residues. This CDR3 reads CASSLTGTGGYEQYF. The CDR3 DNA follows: TGTGCCAGCAGCCTAACCGGGACAGGGGGCTACGAGCAGTACTTC.

CDR3 protein: CASSPPGLGYEQYF. Here the CDR3 DNA reads TGTGCCAGCTCACCACCGGGACTAGGATACGAGCAGTACTTC. The chain combines TRBV18 with TRBJ2-7; 8 nucleotides line up with TRBD2. This CDR3 comprises 14 residues. V shed 0 bases, J shed 4 bases, and the junction held 2 bases outside the gene matches. Germline CDR1 and CDR2: KGHSH and LQKENI.

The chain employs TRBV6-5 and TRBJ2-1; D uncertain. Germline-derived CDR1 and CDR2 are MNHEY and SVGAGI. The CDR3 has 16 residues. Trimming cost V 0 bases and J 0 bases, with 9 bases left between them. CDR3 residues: CASSYSGSASYNEQFF. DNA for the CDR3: TGTGCCAGCAGTTACTCCGGCAGCGCCTCCTACAATGAGCAGTTCTTC.

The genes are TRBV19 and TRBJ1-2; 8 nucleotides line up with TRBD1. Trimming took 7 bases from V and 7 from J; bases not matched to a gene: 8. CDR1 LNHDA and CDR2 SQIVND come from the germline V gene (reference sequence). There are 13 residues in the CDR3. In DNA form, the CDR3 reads TGTGCCAGTAACGGCAGGGGGCTGGCTGGCTACACCTTC. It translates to CASNGRGLAGYTF.

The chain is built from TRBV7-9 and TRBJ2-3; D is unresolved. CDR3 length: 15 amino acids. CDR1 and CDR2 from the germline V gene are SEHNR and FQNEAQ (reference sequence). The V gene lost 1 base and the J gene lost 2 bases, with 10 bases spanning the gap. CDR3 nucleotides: TGTGCCAGCAGCTTAGGACTTTTTAACACAGATACGCAGTATTTT. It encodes CASSLGLFNTDTQYF.

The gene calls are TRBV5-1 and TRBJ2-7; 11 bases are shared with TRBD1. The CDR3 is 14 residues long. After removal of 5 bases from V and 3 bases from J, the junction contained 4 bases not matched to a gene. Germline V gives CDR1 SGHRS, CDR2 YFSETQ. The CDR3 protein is CASSPGTGGYEQYF. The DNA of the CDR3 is TGCGCCAGCAGTCCCGGGACAGGGGGCTACGAGCAGTACTTC.

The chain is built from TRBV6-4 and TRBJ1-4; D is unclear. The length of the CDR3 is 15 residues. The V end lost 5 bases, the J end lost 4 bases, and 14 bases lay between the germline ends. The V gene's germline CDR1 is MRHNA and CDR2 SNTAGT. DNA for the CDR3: TGTGCCAGCAGTAAACCCCGGGGTTATAATGAAAAACTGTTTTTT. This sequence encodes CASSKPRGYNEKLFF.

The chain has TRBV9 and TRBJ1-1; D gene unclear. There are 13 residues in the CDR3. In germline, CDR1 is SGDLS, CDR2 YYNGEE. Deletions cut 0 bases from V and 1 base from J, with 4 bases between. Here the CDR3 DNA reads TGTGCCAGCAGCGTAGGAGAGAACACTGAAGCTTTCTTT. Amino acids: CASSVGENTEAFF.

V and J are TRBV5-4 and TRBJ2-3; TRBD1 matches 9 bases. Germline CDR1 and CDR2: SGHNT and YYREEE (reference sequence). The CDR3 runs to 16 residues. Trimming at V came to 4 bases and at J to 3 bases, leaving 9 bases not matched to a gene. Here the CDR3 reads CASSPPPGQGTDTQYF. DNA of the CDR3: TGTGCCAGCAGCCCACCCCCCGGACAGGGGACAGATACGCAGTATTTT.

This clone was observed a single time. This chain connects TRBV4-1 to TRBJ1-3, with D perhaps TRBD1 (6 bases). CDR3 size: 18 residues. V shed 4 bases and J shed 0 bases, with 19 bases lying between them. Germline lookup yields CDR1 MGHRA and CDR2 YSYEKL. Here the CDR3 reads CASSLRDITIISGNTIYF. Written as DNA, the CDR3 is TGCGCCAGCAGCCTAAGGGACATAACAATAATCTCTGGAAACACCATATATTTT.

The CDR3 sequence is CASSPLREVVSPLHF. CDR3 DNA sequence: TGTGCCAGCAGTCCCCTCCGGGAGGTGGTTTCACCCCTCCACTTT. The chain has TRBV6-1 and TRBJ1-6; D uncertain. CDR3 size: 15 residues. CDR1 and CDR2 (germline): MNHNS, SASEGT. V was trimmed by 5 bases and J by 9 bases, leaving 17 bases between them.

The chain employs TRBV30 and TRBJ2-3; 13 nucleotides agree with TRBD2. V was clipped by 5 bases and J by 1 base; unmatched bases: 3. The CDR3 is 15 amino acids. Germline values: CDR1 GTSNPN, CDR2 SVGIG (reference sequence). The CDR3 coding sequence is TGTGCCTGGGCGACTAGCGGGGGGCGCACAGATACGCAGTATTTT. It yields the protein CAWATSGGRTDTQYF. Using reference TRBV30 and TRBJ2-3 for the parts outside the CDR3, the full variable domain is SQTIHQWPATLVQPVGSPLSLECTVEGTSNPNLYWYRQAAGRGLQLLFYSVGIGQISSEVPQNLSASRPQDRQFILSSKKLLLSDSGFYLCAWATSGGRTDTQYFGPGTRLTVL.

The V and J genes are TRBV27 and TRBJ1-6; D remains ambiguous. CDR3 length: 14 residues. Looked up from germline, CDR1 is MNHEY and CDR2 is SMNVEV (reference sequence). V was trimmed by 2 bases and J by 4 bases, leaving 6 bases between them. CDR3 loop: CASSLQKYNSPLHF. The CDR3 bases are TGTGCCAGCAGTTTACAGAAATATAATTCACCCCTCCACTTT.

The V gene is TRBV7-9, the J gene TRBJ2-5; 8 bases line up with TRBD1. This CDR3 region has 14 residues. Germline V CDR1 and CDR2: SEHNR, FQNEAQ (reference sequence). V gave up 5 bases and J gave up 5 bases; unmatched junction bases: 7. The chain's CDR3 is CASSQGQVRETQYF. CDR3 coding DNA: TGTGCCAGCAGCCAGGGACAGGTGAGGGAGACCCAGTACTTC.

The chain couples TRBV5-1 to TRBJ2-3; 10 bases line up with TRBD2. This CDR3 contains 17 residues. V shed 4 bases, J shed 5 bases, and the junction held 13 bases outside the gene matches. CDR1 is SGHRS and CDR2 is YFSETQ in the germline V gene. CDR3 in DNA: TGCGCCAGCAGCCAAAGGACTAGCGGCCGGGGAGGAGATACGCAGTATTTT. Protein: CASSQRTSGRGGDTQYF.

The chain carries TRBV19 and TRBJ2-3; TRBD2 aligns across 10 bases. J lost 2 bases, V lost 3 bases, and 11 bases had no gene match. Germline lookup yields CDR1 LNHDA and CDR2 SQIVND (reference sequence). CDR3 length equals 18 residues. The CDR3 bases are TGTGCCAGTAGTATTCGGGCTAGCGGGGGTACTTCCACAGATACGCAGTATTTT. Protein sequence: CASSIRASGGTSTDTQYF.

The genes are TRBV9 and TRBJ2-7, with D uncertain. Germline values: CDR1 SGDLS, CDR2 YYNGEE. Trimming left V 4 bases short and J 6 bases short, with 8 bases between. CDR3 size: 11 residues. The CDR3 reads CASSTPGEQYF. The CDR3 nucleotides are TGTGCCAGCAGCACCCCCGGCGAGCAGTACTTC. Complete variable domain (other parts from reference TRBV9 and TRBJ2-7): DSGVTQTPKHLITATGQRVTLRCSPRSGDLSVYWYQQSLDQGLQFLIQYYNGEERAKGNILERFSAQQFPDLHSELNLSSLELGDSALYFCASSTPGEQYFGPGTRLTVT.

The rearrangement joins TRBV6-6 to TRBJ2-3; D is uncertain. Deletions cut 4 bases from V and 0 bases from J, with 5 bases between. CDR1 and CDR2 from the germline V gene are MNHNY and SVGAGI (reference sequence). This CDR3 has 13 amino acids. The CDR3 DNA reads TGTGCCAGCAGTTCCCATAGCACAGATACGCAGTATTTT. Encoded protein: CASSSHSTDTQYF.

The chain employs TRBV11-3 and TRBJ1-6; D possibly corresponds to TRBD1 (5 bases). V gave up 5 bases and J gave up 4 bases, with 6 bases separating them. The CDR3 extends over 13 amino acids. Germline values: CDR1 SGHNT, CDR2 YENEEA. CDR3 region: CASSRQYNSPLHF. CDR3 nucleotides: TGTGCCAGCAGCCGACAGTATAATTCACCCCTCCACTTT.